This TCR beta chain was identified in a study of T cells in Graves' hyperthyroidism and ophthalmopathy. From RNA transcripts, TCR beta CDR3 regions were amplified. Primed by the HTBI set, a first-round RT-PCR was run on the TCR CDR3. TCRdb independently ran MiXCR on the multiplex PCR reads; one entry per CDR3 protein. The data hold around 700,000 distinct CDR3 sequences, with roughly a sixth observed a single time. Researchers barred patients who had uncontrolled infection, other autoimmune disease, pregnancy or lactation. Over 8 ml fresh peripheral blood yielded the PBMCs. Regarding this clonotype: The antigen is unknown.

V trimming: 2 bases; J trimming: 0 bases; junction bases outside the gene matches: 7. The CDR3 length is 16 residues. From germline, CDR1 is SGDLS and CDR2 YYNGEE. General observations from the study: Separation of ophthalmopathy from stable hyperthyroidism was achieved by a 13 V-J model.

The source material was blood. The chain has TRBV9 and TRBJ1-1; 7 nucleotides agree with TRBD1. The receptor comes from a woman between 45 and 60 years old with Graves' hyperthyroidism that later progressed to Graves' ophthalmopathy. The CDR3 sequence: CASSVGTVDMNTEAFF. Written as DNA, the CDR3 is TGTGCCAGCAGCGTGGGGACAGTGGACATGAACACTGAAGCTTTCTTT.